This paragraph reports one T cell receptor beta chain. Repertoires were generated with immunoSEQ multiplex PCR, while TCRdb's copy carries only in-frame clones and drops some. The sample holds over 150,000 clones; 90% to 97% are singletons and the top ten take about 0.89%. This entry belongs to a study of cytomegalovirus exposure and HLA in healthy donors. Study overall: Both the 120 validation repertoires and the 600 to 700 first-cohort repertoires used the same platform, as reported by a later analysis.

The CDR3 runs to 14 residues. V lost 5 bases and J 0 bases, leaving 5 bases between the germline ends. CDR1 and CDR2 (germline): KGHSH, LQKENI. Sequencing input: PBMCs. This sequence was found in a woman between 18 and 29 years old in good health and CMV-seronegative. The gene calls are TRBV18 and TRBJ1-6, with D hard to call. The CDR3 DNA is TGTGCCAGCTCAGCGAGCTCCTATAATTCACCCCTCCACTTT. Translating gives CASSASSYNSPLHF. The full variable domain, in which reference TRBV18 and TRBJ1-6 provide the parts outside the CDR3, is NAGVMQNPRHLVRRRGQEARLRCSPMKGHSHVYWYRQLPEEGLKFMVYLQKENIIDESGMPKERFSAEFPKEGPSILRIQQVVRGDSAAYFCASSASSYNSPLHFGNGTRLTVT.